This entry lists 22 T cell receptor beta chains sequenced from one sample in a study of Tregs in tolerant kidney transplant recipients. The table came from immunoSEQ multiplex PCR; TCRdb's copy has only in-frame clones and leaves some out. The sample shows 110,000 or so clones, almost 95% of them seen only once. The sequenced sample consisted of CD4+ T cells from blood. All receptors derive from a human donor in good health.

V usage is TRBV7-9 and J usage is TRBJ2-7, with TRBD1 matching over 7 bases. After removal of 5 bases from V and 5 bases from J, the junction contained 9 bases not matched to a gene. This CDR3 region has 14 residues. Germline CDR1 reads SEHNR; CDR2 reads FQNEAQ (reference sequence). The CDR3 sequence is CASSPRQGFNEQYF. CDR3 DNA: TGTGCCAGCAGCCCCCGACAGGGTTTCAACGAGCAGTACTTC.

The genes are TRBV19 and TRBJ1-5; D is possibly TRBD1 (5 bases). Germline values: CDR1 LNHDA, CDR2 SQIVND (reference sequence). There are 14 residues in the CDR3. Trimming shortened V by 5 bases and J by 4 bases, and 12 bases separated the two germline ends. CDR3 DNA sequence: TGTGCCAGTAGTCGGGCAGGGAATAATCAGCCCCAGCATTTT. Protein: CASSRAGNNQPQHF.

This chain joins TRBV5-1 and TRBJ1-2, with D possibly matching TRBD1 (5 bases). Between the trimmed V and J ends, which lost 0 bases and 8 bases, there was a span of 8 bases. Germline V gene lookup returns CDR1 SGHRS and CDR2 YFSETQ. The CDR3 is made up of 12 amino acids. As DNA, the CDR3 is TGCGCCAGCAGCTTGGGGACAAGGGGCTACACCTTC. Its protein is CASSLGTRGYTF.

V usage is TRBV19 and J usage is TRBJ1-2; D unclear. V lost 4 bases, J lost 2 bases, and 8 bases lay in between. Germline CDR1 reads LNHDA; CDR2 reads SQIVND (reference sequence). There are 13 residues in the CDR3. The CDR3 loop is CASSTGRNYGYTF. Written as DNA, the CDR3 is TGTGCCAGTAGTACCGGCCGGAACTATGGCTACACCTTC.

This sequence joins TRBV19 and TRBJ1-2; 8 bases are a match to TRBD1. The germline CDR1 and CDR2 sequences are LNHDA and SQIVND (reference sequence). This CDR3 comprises 16 residues. Losses at the gene ends were 6 bases for V and 2 bases for J; bases not matched to a gene: 11. In nucleotides, the CDR3 is TGTGCCAGTAGCAGAGACAGGGGCCTTCTCAACTATGGCTACACCTTC. Its translation is CASSRDRGLLNYGYTF.

V is TRBV7-3 and J is TRBJ2-3; no firm D call. V lost 2 bases and J lost 5, with 8 bases in between. CDR3 length: 13 amino acids. The germline V gene encodes CDR1 SGHTA and CDR2 FQGTGA. DNA for the CDR3: TGTGCCAGCAGCTTAGGAGTAGGAGATACGCAGTATTTT. It specifies CASSLGVGDTQYF.

The V gene is TRBV12-5, the J gene TRBJ1-1, with D uncertain. V lost 5 bases and J 4 bases, leaving 17 bases between the germline ends. The CDR3 consists of 15 residues. CDR1 and CDR2 (germline): LGHNT, FRNRAP. The CDR3 sequence is CASGLADVLSTEAFF. The CDR3 coding sequence is TGTGCTAGTGGTCTGGCGGACGTTCTGAGCACTGAAGCTTTCTTT.

This clone was counted between two and nine times. The V gene is TRBV5-1, the J gene TRBJ1-6; D not resolved. Trimming took off 4 bases at V and 5 bases at J, with 10 bases between the two ends. The CDR3 length is 14 residues. The germline V gene has CDR1 SGHRS and CDR2 YFSETQ. CDR3 in amino acids: CASSGYSDNSPLHF. The CDR3 region has the DNA TGCGCCAGCAGCGGGTACAGTGATAATTCACCCCTCCACTTT.

V gene TRBV6-5 combines with J gene TRBJ1-3; D unresolved. Germline lookup yields CDR1 MNHEY and CDR2 SVGAGI. The V gene lost 5 bases and the J gene lost 4 bases, with 12 bases spanning the gap. The length of the CDR3 is 14 residues. The chain's CDR3 is CASSEGFGGNTIYF. CDR3 coding DNA: TGTGCCAGCAGTGAAGGGTTCGGGGGAAACACCATATATTTT.

This clone was counted once. The chain has TRBV5-1 and TRBJ2-1; tentatively, D is TRBD1 (6 bases). The V gene's germline CDR1 is SGHRS and CDR2 YFSETQ. The CDR3 is 16 residues long. V lost 1 base and J 2 bases, leaving 13 bases between the germline ends. The CDR3 protein is CASSLPGTSTYNEQFF. As DNA, the CDR3 is TGCGCCAGCAGCTTGCCCGGGACAAGCACCTACAATGAGCAGTTCTTC.

V gene TRBV9 combines with J gene TRBJ1-2, with 7 nucleotides matching TRBD1. The CDR3 runs 13 residues. Looked up from germline, CDR1 is SGDLS and CDR2 is YYNGEE. The J segment lost 3 bases and the V segment lost 2 bases, leaving 1 base of the junction unmatched. The CDR3 bases are TGTGCCAGCAGCGTCGACAGGGACTATGGCTACACCTTC. This sequence encodes CASSVDRDYGYTF. Combining the CDR3 with reference TRBV9 and TRBJ1-2 gives the whole variable domain DSGVTQTPKHLITATGQRVTLRCSPRSGDLSVYWYQQSLDQGLQFLIQYYNGEERAKGNILERFSAQQFPDLHSELNLSSLELGDSALYFCASSVDRDYGYTFGSGTRLTVV.

This chain joins TRBV11-2 and TRBJ1-4; 9 positions match TRBD1. Per germline, CDR1 SGHAT and CDR2 FQNNGV. The CDR3 runs 17 residues. Trimming at V came to 3 bases and at J to 8 bases, leaving 13 bases not matched to a gene. The CDR3 sequence is CASSFLGQGALYEKLFF. CDR3 nucleotide sequence: TGTGCCAGCAGCTTTCTGGGACAGGGAGCGTTATACGAAAAACTGTTTTTT.

The chain recombines TRBV9 with TRBJ1-3, with a tentative D call TRBD1 (5 bases). The CDR3 runs to 17 residues. V lost 0 bases, J lost 0 bases, and 13 bases lay in between. Per germline, CDR1 SGDLS and CDR2 YYNGEE. The CDR3 nucleotides are TGTGCCAGCAGCGTAGTACCCAGGGAGAGCTCTGGAAACACCATATATTTT. Its translation is CASSVVPRESSGNTIYF.

The V gene is TRBV6-6, the J gene TRBJ1-5, with 11 bases aligning to TRBD1. V dropped 6 bases and J dropped 6; count of bases not matched to a gene: 7. Germline-derived CDR1 and CDR2 are MNHNY and SVGAGI (reference sequence). The CDR3 length is 15 residues. In nucleotides, the CDR3 is TGTGCCAGCAGGAGAAGGGACAGGGGGACTCAGCCCCAGCATTTT. Protein: CASRRRDRGTQPQHF.

V is TRBV19 and J is TRBJ2-1; 12 bases are shared with TRBD2. The CDR3 runs 16 residues. With V trimmed by 5 bases and J by 9 bases, 11 bases remained unmatched. Germline-derived CDR1 and CDR2 are LNHDA and SQIVND (reference sequence). For the CDR3, the DNA is TGTGCCAGTAGTGTAGGGAGACTAGCGGGAGAGGGTGAGCAGTTCTTC. Protein product: CASSVGRLAGEGEQFF.

The gene calls are TRBV18 and TRBJ1-3; D is perhaps TRBD1 (5 bases). V gave up 2 bases and J gave up 3 bases, with 14 bases separating them. CDR3 size: 16 residues. Germline loops: CDR1 KGHSH, CDR2 LQKENI. The CDR3 loop reads CASSPRFQGDGNTIYF. CDR3 nucleotide sequence: TGTGCCAGCTCACCAAGATTCCAGGGTGATGGAAACACCATATATTTT.

V and J are TRBV18 and TRBJ2-1; a weak D match, TRBD2 (5 bases). CDR1 and CDR2 from the germline V gene are KGHSH and LQKENI. The V end lost 2 bases, the J end lost 12 bases, and 14 bases lay between the germline ends. The CDR3 runs 13 residues. The CDR3 region is CASSPGWTGVQFF. The DNA of the CDR3 is TGTGCCAGCTCACCAGGGTGGACTGGGGTGCAGTTCTTC.

This chain joins TRBV5-1 and TRBJ2-7; TRBD1 might be the D (5 bases). The V end was cut by 4 bases, the J end by 6 bases, with 32 bases between. CDR3 length: 19 amino acids. Per the germline V gene, CDR1 is SGHRS and CDR2 is YFSETQ. The CDR3 region has the DNA TGCGCCAGCAGCATCACAGGTTTTCCACGCGACGGAGTTAGAGGCGAGCAGTACTTC. It codes for CASSITGFPRDGVRGEQYF.

V is TRBV7-9 and J is TRBJ1-1, with 9 bases aligning to TRBD1. The V and J ends lost 7 bases and 8 bases, in that order; junction bases with no gene match: 5. The CDR3 covers 12 residues. The germline gives CDR1 SEHNR, CDR2 FQNEAQ (reference sequence). This CDR3 is CASNFDRGEAFF. DNA of the CDR3: TGTGCCAGCAACTTCGACAGGGGGGAAGCTTTCTTT.

The J gene is TRBJ1-4, the V gene TRBV6-6, with a tentative D call TRBD1 (5 bases). The CDR3 spans 16 residues. Per the germline V gene, CDR1 is MNHNY and CDR2 is SVGAGI (reference sequence). V was clipped by 4 bases and J by 7 bases, with 19 bases between them. In nucleotides, the CDR3 is TGTGCCAGCAGTTTTACCGGGGCCCCTCTAGGTGAAAAACTGTTTTTT. Amino acid sequence: CASSFTGAPLGEKLFF.

This chain uses TRBV9 with TRBJ1-1, with 7 nucleotides matching TRBD1. In germline, CDR1 is SGDLS, CDR2 YYNGEE. The CDR3 runs 14 residues. Losses at the gene ends were 4 bases for V and 7 bases for J; bases not matched to a gene: 10. For the CDR3, the DNA is TGTGCCAGCAGCTTCCGGGACAGAACACATGAAGCTTTCTTT. It yields the protein CASSFRDRTHEAFF.

The chain couples TRBV29-1 to TRBJ1-2; D is uncertain. In germline, CDR1 is SQVTM, CDR2 ANQGSEA. With 5 bases removed from V and 7 bases from J, the gap between germline ends came to 2 bases. The CDR3 totals 8 residues. The CDR3 protein is CSVSGYTF. The CDR3 bases are TGCAGCGTTTCTGGCTACACCTTC. The variable domain in full, completed from reference TRBV29-1 and TRBJ1-2, reads SAVISQKPSRDICQRGTSLTIQCQVDSQVTMMFWYRQQPGQSLTLIATANQGSEATYESGFVIDKFPISRPNLTFSTLTVSNMSPEDSSIYLCSVSGYTFGSGTRLTVV.